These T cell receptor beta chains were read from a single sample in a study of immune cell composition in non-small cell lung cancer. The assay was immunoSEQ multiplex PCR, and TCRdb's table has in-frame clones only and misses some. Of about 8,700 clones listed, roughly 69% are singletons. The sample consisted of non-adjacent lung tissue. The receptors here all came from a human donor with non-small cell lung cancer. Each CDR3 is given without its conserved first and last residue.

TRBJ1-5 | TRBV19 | ASSTGQGVGQPQH
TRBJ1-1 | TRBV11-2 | ASSSSSVVEAF
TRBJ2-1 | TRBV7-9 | ASSSQGYNEQF
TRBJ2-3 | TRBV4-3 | ASSLGGPGFLDTQY
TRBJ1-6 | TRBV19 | ASRVRGDNSPLH
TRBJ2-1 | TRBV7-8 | ASSLAEGGRRFDEQF
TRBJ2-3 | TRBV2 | ASGGGLDTDTQY
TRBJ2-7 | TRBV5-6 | ASSAGDSSYEQY
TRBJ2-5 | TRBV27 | ASSDYSQETQY
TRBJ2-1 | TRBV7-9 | ASSLVGVHLNSYNEQF
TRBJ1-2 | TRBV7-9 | ASNKQATYGYT
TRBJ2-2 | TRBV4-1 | ASSQIAANTGELF
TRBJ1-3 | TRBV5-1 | ASRSDLRQGRTGNTIY
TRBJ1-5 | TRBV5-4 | ASSINTNQPQH
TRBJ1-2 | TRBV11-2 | ASSLEVQGLVNYGYT
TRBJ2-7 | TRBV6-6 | ASSGPGTGDSYEQY
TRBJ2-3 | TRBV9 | ASSVAGTSVSTDTQY
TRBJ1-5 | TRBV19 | ATDSFGAGALNQPQH